This TCR beta chain was sequenced in a study of cytomegalovirus exposure and HLA in healthy donors (dated by TCRdb to about 2017). Study-level background: An earlier analysis of a few hundred of the donors reported 276 Gb of sequence data and some 110 million unique TCR beta sequences obtained from 180 million or so T cells. An early release covering more than 500 HLA-typed donors comprised approximately 290 gigabases of sequencing data and tens of millions of unique TCR sequences. Of the roughly 390 genotyped donors, 75% to 85% were placed in the genetic ancestry cluster associated with self-reported Caucasian donors. The study aimed to test whether cataloging public T cell receptors could reveal signatures of past pathogen exposure. The T cell repertoires of about 700 subjects were profiled by immunosequencing and related to cytomegalovirus serostatus. A separate validation cohort of some 130 different subjects was used in addition to the approximately 670-subject first cohort. To predict cytomegalovirus infection status, the study combined high-throughput TCR immunosequencing, statistical association of individual TCRs with disease status, and machine learning. In a later analysis, previously published TCR beta repertoires from more than 500 donors were re-analyzed and high-resolution HLA genotyping was added so that TCR occurrence patterns could be studied. Rather than drawing on any new phenotypic data, the later analysis identified candidate immune exposures from TCR beta sequences and the way those sequences occurred across donors. In an earlier analysis of a few hundred of the donors, high-throughput TCR beta sequencing was used to judge whether each TCR beta V gene segment behaved as functional or pseudogenic. Donor age, sex, ethnicity and CMV serostatus were collected together with the repertoire data. In a later genetic analysis, genome-wide SNP genotypes for about three fifths of the 666 donors were used, and that subset was treated as a discovery cohort. Every repertoire in the discovery cohort had been generated on one and the same sequencing platform. Class I and class II HLA loci were covered by the typing at four-digit resolution. The number of donors typed differed by locus, with 629-630 for A, B, C, DRB1 and DQB1, roughly 520 for DQA1, about 610 for DPA1, and some 440 for DPB1. About 5 DR-DQ haplotypes were handled as single units for association and clustering, since linkage in the cohort was strong. On average, around 240,000 unique TCR beta nucleotide sequences were sequenced per donor among 398 genotyped donors of the cohort, with roughly a sixth of those sequences being non-productive.

For this clone: The clone's antigen remains unknown. Base quality data are lacking; no much larger clone is found one base away.

The V end loses 2 bases and the J end loses 1 base, and a stretch of 10 bases separates them. CDR1 SEHNR and CDR2 FQNEAQ are derived from the germline V gene (reference sequence). The CDR3 contains 15 residues, cysteine and phenylalanine counted. Only CDR3 DNA remains: 45 bases, in frame from the first base. The paper as a whole reports these results and caveats: Linkage disequilibrium might explain the correlated functional status among segregating V segments, but an unknown experimental factor could not be ruled out. The study gave a list of under 200 TCR beta chains associated with cytomegalovirus. In an earlier analysis of some 500 of the donors, most TCR beta V segments were observed in productive rearrangements about 87% or about 30% of the time, broadly matching IMGT annotations. A further reported finding was that TCR beta sequences accurately predicted the HLA-A and HLA-B alleles for most subjects in the first cohort. This cohort had only TCR beta chains sequenced, and the lack of alpha or paired-chain data limited which features could be detected. The classifier was reported to diagnose cytomegalovirus status with high specificity and sensitivity in both the original and validation cohorts. In a later genetic analysis, fewer N-insertions in productive TCRs were reported among donors in an Asian-associated ancestry cluster than the approximately 710-donor mean. In vitro tests confirmed that a few of the cytomegalovirus-associated TCR beta chains recognize cytomegalovirus antigens. In a later analysis, most CMV-associated TCR beta chains were found to appear HLA-restricted, with HLA associations seemingly driven largely by CMV exposure. The authors suggested that the approach could potentially be generalized to other disease states and immunological phenotypes. At a false discovery rate of 0.05, a later analysis linked roughly 17,000 TCR beta sequences to specific HLA alleles. Because HLA typing was unavailable for some donors at each locus, only the typed subset was used in association tests. In a later analysis, HLA-associated TCR beta chains were found to be more clonally expanded and to have lower generation probabilities than equally common non-associated chains. In a later analysis, several top co-occurrence clusters were reported to appear linked to parvovirus B19, influenza, CMV and Epstein-Barr virus. A cluster of highly shared sequence variants was judged likely to be a technical artifact of the sequencing pipeline. In a later analysis, the rate of TCR association differed among HLA loci, with DRB1 alleles having the most associated TCRs and HLA-C alleles having the fewest. A later genetic analysis associated a missense DCLRE1C variant with V-gene and J-gene trimming of TCR beta chains, and an independent cohort replicated the association. Some IMGT-functional V segments, including TRBV6-2 and TRBV6-3, could not be distinguished by the 87-base-pair reads and were therefore excluded. Because counts were too low, approximately 18 rarely observed V segments, including chromosome 9 orphons, were excluded from the earlier analysis of 587 of the donors. The only immune exposure information available for the cohort was CMV serostatus. While some public TCRs were present in many individuals, most TCR sequences turned up only very rarely across donors. Presence/absence analyses assumed roughly uniform sequencing depth across donors, an assumption that may not hold. When HLA alleles, especially DR and DQ, strongly co-occurred, attributing TCR associations to individual alleles was difficult.

Libraries were prepared through the immunoSEQ multiplex PCR assay. A mixture of 60 forward primers for TCR Vbeta segments and 13 reverse primers for TCR Jbeta segments was used in the multiplex PCR. Amplification of the CDR3 region of rearranged TCR beta genes was performed with a multiplex PCR assay on genomic DNA. Amplified TCR beta libraries were sequenced as 87-base-pair reads on the Illumina HiSeq System. The paper's processing steps were these. A later analysis counted approximately 84 million unique TCR beta chains across the approximately 700 repertoires, and approximately 11 million of these chains were shared by at least two donors. A nearest-neighbor algorithm error-corrected the raw reads and collapsed the reads into unique sequences, merging closely related sequences to remove PCR and sequencing errors. Alignment of CDR3 sequences to IMGT reference sequences was used to assign V, D and J gene segments. Each retained sequence needed at least a six-nucleotide match to both a V gene segment and a J gene segment. A rearrangement was called productive if the CDR3 had no stop codons and remained in frame with V and J, and every other rearrangement was called non-productive. CDR3 was defined by IMGT convention, running from the second conserved V-encoded cysteine to the conserved J-encoded phenylalanine. The earlier analysis of some 540 of the donors excluded any sequence lacking an unambiguous match to a single V gene segment. An earlier analysis of several hundred of the donors called V segments functional above 56.7% productive rearrangements and segregating when the between-donor standard deviation exceeded 5%. To diagnose cytomegalovirus status from the catalog of TCR beta chain sequences, a statistical classification framework was built. In a later analysis, V and J genes were assigned by comparing TCR nucleotide sequences against IMGT/GENE-DB human TR gene sequences. Using the TCRdist pipeline, a later analysis assigned CDR3 sequences along with most-parsimonious VDJ recombination scenarios. In a later analysis, every TCR beta chain was defined by the combination of its CDR3 amino acid sequence and its V-gene family, and reads without a unique V-gene family were dropped. To address suspected cross-contamination and a sequencing artifact, a later analysis removed approximately 600 highly shared, low-generation-probability nucleotide sequences. A later analysis calculated a clonal expansion index for each public chain from normalized within-repertoire ranks of inferred template counts. In a later analysis, generation probabilities were computed using a VDJ recombination model fitted to out-of-frame rearrangements, and the results were checked against IGoR. In a later analysis, TCR-TCR, TCR-HLA and TCR-CMV co-occurrence was scored with hypergeometric tests, and a repertoire-size bias correction was applied to TCR pairs. A later analysis estimated false discovery rates by permuting HLA or CMV assignments 20 times. A later analysis grouped co-occurring TCRs with DBSCAN, adding TCRdist sequence similarity when clustering within HLA-allele-positive subsets. Repertoires with fewer than 30,000 or more than 120,000 public chains were left out of co-occurrence clustering, as were roughly five repertoires with anomalous nucleotide sharing. TCRdb limited this immuneACCESS table to in-frame rearrangements with V and J called. A share of clones is missing; checked studies link under half to unresolved V genes, and the rest is unexplained. V and J calls and clone size follow that table, whereas D and trimming were derived from the DNA. The sample table contains about 160,000 clones; only one count was recorded for around 80% of them. The ten largest clones take up around 9.8% of the sample.

The cohort comprised 666 healthy bone marrow donors. At the time of sampling, all cohort members were nominally healthy, though unrecorded immune exposures were likely present. The donor tested CMV seropositive, placing the donor among the 290 or so seropositive members of the cohort. Each donor provided a peripheral blood sample, and peripheral blood mononuclear cells were used for TCR beta sequencing. Genomic DNA extraction from the blood cell samples was performed with the Qiagen DNeasy Blood Extraction Kit. The sequenced material came from PBMCs. This sequence uses TRBV7-9 and TRBJ2-3, with the D gene uncertain. This TCR derives from a man aged 18 to 30 in good health and CMV-seropositive. The CDR3 has the sequence CASSLLSAGTDTQYF. The nucleotide sequence is given as TGTGCCAGCAGCTTATTAAGCGCCGGCACAGATACGCAGTATTTT. The variable domain in full, with residues beyond the CDR3 obtained from the reference TRBV7-9 and TRBJ2-3 genes, is DTGVSQNPRHKITKRGQNVTFRCDPISEHNRLYWYRQTLGQGPEFLTYFQNEAQLEKSRLLSDRFSAERPKGSFSTLEIQRTEQGDSAMYLCASSLLSAGTDTQYFGPGTRLTVL.